The 3 T cell receptor beta chains in this list originate from one sample, sequenced in a study of OX40 agonist ivuxolimab in advanced cancers. This table comes from immunoSEQ multiplex PCR, and its TCRdb copy is limited to in-frame clones, with some not included. In the table there are 55,000 to 70,000 clones, 85% to 90% of which are singletons. The specimen comprised CD4+ or CD8+ T cells sorted from blood, sampled in a trial of the OX40 agonist ivuxolimab. The receptors here all came from an adult with an advanced solid tumor such as melanoma, head and neck, liver or kidney cancer.

This clone is a singleton in its sample. The chain employs TRBV2 and TRBJ1-1, with D hard to call. V was trimmed by 3 bases and J by 1 base, leaving 6 bases between them. The CDR3 extends over 13 amino acids. Germline values: CDR1 SNHLY, CDR2 FYNNEI. Here the CDR3 reads CASSDVGNTEAFF. The CDR3 DNA is TGTGCCAGCAGTGACGTGGGGAACACTGAAGCTTTCTTT.

The J gene is TRBJ2-5, the V gene TRBV15, with 9 bases aligning to TRBD1. CDR3 length equals 16 residues. Trimming removed 5 bases from V and 4 bases from J; junction bases left unmatched: 11. CDR1 and CDR2 (germline): LNHNV, YYDKDF (reference sequence). Here the CDR3 DNA reads TGTGCCACCAGCTCATCCGGGACAGGGTTTCGAGAGACCCAGTACTTC. This gives the protein CATSSSGTGFRETQYF.

Only a few counts were recorded for this clone. The sample holds other DNA sequences that translate to the same CDR3. J is TRBJ2-7 and V is TRBV18, with D unclear. This CDR3 contains 12 residues. V lost 6 bases, J lost 5 bases, and 11 bases lay in between. Germline assignment: CDR1 KGHSH and CDR2 LQKENI. The CDR3 here is CASSYTDDEQYF. CDR3 nucleotides: TGTGCCAGCTCCTATACCGACGACGAGCAGTACTTC.